This T cell receptor beta chain originates from a study of metastatic and nonmetastatic thyroid tumors. Study summary: The study looked at repertoires side by side in blood and in tumor or nodule tissue from malignant and benign thyroid patients.

Per the original data handling: The authors used CDR3 differences across clinicopathological groups to build a distant-metastasis classifier for papillary thyroid cancer. TCRdb reanalyzed the PCR reads via MiXCR. TCRdb's processing, not the authors', yielded these V and J calls. The sample records approximately 20,000 clones, around 16% being singletons. Germline lookup yields CDR1 MDHEN and CDR2 SYDVKM. CDR3 length: 16 amino acids. Patients were all untreated before their thyroid surgery. Concerning this clone: Its ends do not fully match the called genes, so a read error is possible.

What was sequenced was blood. This sequence originates from a female donor with papillary thyroid cancer or a benign thyroid nodule (not recorded which). Some clones in this sample may be carry-over from other donors' samples. V gene TRBV28 combines with J gene TRBJ1-6; no definite D call. CDR3 bases: TGTTCCAGCCTGCCTGGAGGAGGTCGATATAATTCACCCCTCCACTTT. Its protein is CSSLPGGGRYNSPLHF.